The text below deals with one TCR beta chain. There is no known antigen for this receptor. Within one base of it there is no much larger clone, and no base qualities were kept. The immunoSEQ platform was used to sequence the TCRbeta chain. As for how the authors treated the data: When Treg repertoires were pooled, about 5.65x10^4 distinct TCRbeta sequences were obtained from patients and roughly 1x10^5 from healthy donors. Treg TCRbeta sequences shared by two or more individuals were defined as public, and these public Treg TCRbeta sequences were subsequently searched for in Tconv repertoires. Differences between groups were assessed by Mann-Whitney U tests with Bonferroni-Dunn correction in GraphPad Prism 7.03. The source is immuneACCESS, and TCRdb retained only in-frame sequences with V and J called. Part of the clones is not carried over; for the studies checked, unresolved V genes explain less than half of this, and the remainder is unexplained. V, J and clone size are taken as reported in that table, and D and trimming were inferred from the DNA itself. This sample has about 2,900 clones in its table, and around 79% of those were observed once. Together, the top ten hold approximately 3.6% of the sample.

CD4+CD25hiCD127low/negative cells were sorted as the regulatory T cell population. APECED syndrome was present in the AIRE-deficient patients. Sorting of Tconv and Treg cells intended for TCRbeta sequencing was performed on a FACSAria flow cytometer. Sorted cells were collected into 5-ml round-bottom polystyrene tubes, and dry cell pellets were frozen at -80°C before sequencing. The sample belongs to a study of B cell selection in AIRE deficiency (dated by TCRdb to the late 2010s). Describing the broader study: TCRbeta repertoires of sorted blood CD4+ conventional T cells and regulatory T cells were compared between AIRE-deficient patients and healthy controls. The TCR-sequenced cohort comprised roughly 5 AIRE-deficient APECED patients and roughly 5 healthy control donors.

Results and caveats for the whole study, not just this receptor: CDR3s were shorter in shared Treg sequences, reflecting a bias toward rearrangements that have few non-templated nucleotide insertions. About 28% of the Treg TCRbeta sequences shared among healthy donors turned up in patient Tconv cells, suggesting that Treg-biased clones are diverted into the Tconv compartment. Only TCRbeta chains were sequenced, and roughly 40% of the Treg sequences shared among healthy donors were also detected in healthy Tconv cells, possibly owing to differing TCRalpha chains. Tconv and Treg cells from AIRE-deficient patients showed TCRBV gene usage, CDR3 length and TCR diversity similar to those of healthy donors. Among over 3,000 shared Treg TCRbeta sequences, over 30% were found to be shared only among healthy donors and 9.3% only among patients, suggesting that Treg selection is less efficient in the absence of AIRE.

Source material: Tregs sorted from PBMCs. This clonotype was obtained from a human donor with AIRE deficiency.

The CDR3 protein sequence reads: CASSFITSRSYNEQFF. The DNA is TGTGCCAGCAGCTTCATTACTAGTCGGTCCTACAATGAGCAGTTCTTC. This receptor chain uses TRBV5-6 and TRBJ2-1; a tentative D call is TRBD2 (5 bases match). As encoded in the germline V gene, CDR1 is SGHDT while CDR2 is YYEEEE. Cut back by 2 bases and 1 base, the V and J ends lie 13 bases apart. The CDR3 measures 16 amino acids from cysteine to phenylalanine. The entry retains the CDR3 DNA only, 48 bases that are in frame from base 1.